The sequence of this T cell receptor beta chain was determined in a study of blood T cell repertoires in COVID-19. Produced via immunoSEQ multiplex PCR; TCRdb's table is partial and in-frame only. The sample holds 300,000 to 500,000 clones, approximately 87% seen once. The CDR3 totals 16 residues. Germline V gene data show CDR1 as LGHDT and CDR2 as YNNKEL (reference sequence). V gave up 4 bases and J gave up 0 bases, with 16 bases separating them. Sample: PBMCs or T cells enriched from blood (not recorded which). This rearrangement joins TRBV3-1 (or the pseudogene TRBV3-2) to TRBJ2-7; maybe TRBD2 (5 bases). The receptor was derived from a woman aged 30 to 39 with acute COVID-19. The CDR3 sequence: CASSRGGLRSSYEQYF. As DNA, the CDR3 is TGTGCCAGCAGCCGCGGTGGACTTAGAAGCTCCTACGAGCAGTACTTC.